The rows below give T cell receptor beta chains drawn from one sample of a study of T cells in Graves' hyperthyroidism and ophthalmopathy. TCRdb re-called the multiplex PCR reads through MiXCR, storing one row per CDR3 protein. The data contain fewer than 400,000 distinct CDR3 sequences, just under 25% of them singletons. Sequenced input: blood. The receptors come from a man aged 50 to 60 with Graves' hyperthyroidism. CDR3s include the opening cysteine and the closing phenylalanine or tryptophan. A D gene is named only where the DNA matches it firmly. Clone size, where shown, is once, few, many, or a class for clones that have expanded.

clone_size	j_call	v_call	d_call	cdr3_nt	cdr3_aa
-	TRBJ2-7	TRBV6-1	TRBD2	TGTGCCAGCAGTGAAGGCGCTAGCGGGGCAACCTACGAGCAGTACTTC	CASSEGASGATYEQYF
-	TRBJ1-2	TRBV7-9	-	TGTGCCAGCAGCCCGCCGGCGGGCTACATGTCCTTC	CASSPPAGYMSF
many	TRBJ2-7	TRBV2	TRBD1	TGTGCCAGCAGTGAATTCGTCGGGACAGGGGAGGGAGAGTACGAGCAGTACTTC	CASSEFVGTGEGEYEQYF
-	TRBJ2-5	TRBV6-1	TRBD1	TGTGCCAGCGGTGACAGGGGTAGGATAGCGGCATTCCAAGAGACCCAGTACTTC	CASGDRGRIAAFQETQYF
many	TRBJ2-1	TRBV11-3	TRBD1	TGTGCCAGCGACCCGACAGGGACGAATGAGCAGTTCTTC	CASDPTGTNEQFF
-	TRBJ2-1	TRBV4-2	TRBD2	TGTGCCAGCAGCCAAGGACTAGCGGACTTCAATGAGCAGTTCTTC	CASSQGLADFNEQFF
-	TRBJ2-2	TRBV20-1	TRBD2	TGCAGTGCTTCTAGCGGGAGAGCTGGGGAGCTGTTTTTT	CSASSGRAGELFF
few	TRBJ2-7	TRBV3-1	-	TGTGCCAGCAGCCAAGGAGGCTCGGGCGCCGAGCAGTACTTC	CASSQGGSGAEQYF
-	TRBJ1-3	TRBV5-1	-	TGCGCCAGCAGCAAAGCGCAGGGTACCTCTGGAAACACCATATATTTT	CASSKAQGTSGNTIYF
-	TRBJ2-7	TRBV10-2	TRBD1	TGCGCCAGCACGTCCCGGGACAGAAACTCCTACGAGCAGTACTTC	CASTSRDRNSYEQYF
few	TRBJ2-7	TRBV3-1	TRBD1	TGTGCCGTCGACAGGGGCCACGAGCAGTACTTC	CAVDRGHEQYF
-	TRBJ2-1	TRBV19	-	TGTGCCAGTAGTAAGGGACGTGCGTCTCCGTTAAATGAGCAGTTCTTC	CASSKGRASPLNEQFF
-	TRBJ2-2	TRBV7-2	-	TGTGCCAGCAGCACGGACAGAACCTACACCGGGGAGCTGTTTTTT	CASSTDRTYTGELFF
once	TRBJ1-5	TRBV6-6	-	TGTGCCAGCAGTTACTCAGGGGAATTTGGCAATCAGCCCCAGCATTTT	CASSYSGEFGNQPQHF
few	TRBJ2-7	TRBV7-2	-	TGTGCCAGCAGCTTAGCGGGGGCAGGGGGGGCCTACGAGCAGTACTTC	CASSLAGAGGAYEQYF
-	TRBJ2-5	TRBV20-1	TRBD2	TGCAGTGCGCCGGGACTAGCGGAAGAGACCCAGTACTTC	CSAPGLAEETQYF
-	TRBJ2-7	TRBV5-1	TRBD2	TGCGCCAGCAGCCGACTAGCGGGATCCTCCTACGAGCAGTACTTC	CASSRLAGSSYEQYF
-	TRBJ2-1	TRBV7-2	TRBD2	TGTGCCAGCAGAAGGACTAGCGGGAGGGCCCACAATGTTGAGCAGTTCTTC	CASRRTSGRAHNVEQFF
few	TRBJ2-2	TRBV6-1	TRBD2	TGTGCCACCCGGACGACTAGCGGCGCGAACACCGGGGAGCTGTTTTTT	CATRTTSGANTGELFF
few	TRBJ2-1	TRBV20-1	TRBD2	TGCAGTGCTAAACCCCCGGGACTAGCGGGAGTGGGGCAGTTCTTC	CSAKPPGLAGVGQFF
many	TRBJ2-7	TRBV28	-	TGTGCCAGCAGTTTATTCGGGGGGCCGCCGTACGAGCAGTACTTC	CASSLFGGPPYEQYF
few	TRBJ2-2	TRBV11-3	TRBD2	TGTGCCAGCAGCTTGGGGAGGGGTAGCACCGGGGAGCTGTTTTTT	CASSLGRGSTGELFF
many	TRBJ2-5	TRBV20-1	TRBD2	TGCAGTGCTAGAAGGGGAGGGAGGGAGACCCAGTACTTC	CSARRGGRETQYF
many	TRBJ2-3	TRBV20-1	TRBD2	TGCAGTGCACCGGGACTAGCGGGCCCTGGGGATACGCAGTATTTT	CSAPGLAGPGDTQYF
-	TRBJ2-1	TRBV5-1	TRBD2	TGCGCCAGCAGCTTTGGACTAGCGGGTGGTAAGCAGTTCTTC	CASSFGLAGGKQFF
few	TRBJ1-6	TRBV7-2	-	TGTGCCAGCAGCTCATACATTAATTCACCCCTCCACTTT	CASSSYINSPLHF
many	TRBJ1-2	TRBV3-1	-	TGTGCCAGCAGCCAAGATGGTGTGGGGAACTATGGCTACACCTTC	CASSQDGVGNYGYTF
-	TRBJ2-1	TRBV24-1	-	TGTGCCACCAGTGACCCCATGGCCCCCTACAATGAGCAGTTCTTC	CATSDPMAPYNEQFF
-	TRBJ1-2	TRBV4-1	-	TGCGCCAGCAGCCAAGATCTGGGGAGAAACTATGGCTACACCTTC	CASSQDLGRNYGYTF
many	TRBJ2-1	TRBV7-9	TRBD2	TGTGCCAGCAGCTCACTACTAGCGGGAGGCTACAATGAGCAGTTCTTC	CASSSLLAGGYNEQFF
many	TRBJ1-1	TRBV3-1	TRBD1	TGTGCCAGCAGCCATCAGGGGGCGAATGAAGCTTTCTTT	CASSHQGANEAFF
few	TRBJ2-5	TRBV27	-	TGTGCCAGCAGTTCACCGGGTTTACAAGAGACCCAGTACTTC	CASSSPGLQETQYF
few	TRBJ2-1	TRBV15	-	TGTGCCACCAGCAGAGAAGGATCGGGCAGCTCCTACAATGAGCAGTTCTTC	CATSREGSGSSYNEQFF
few	TRBJ2-3	TRBV11-2	-	TGTGCCAGCAGCAGAATGGGTCCGGGCAGGGGCACAGATACGCAGTATTTT	CASSRMGPGRGTDTQYF
many	TRBJ1-1	TRBV29-1	-	TGCAGCTCAGTGGGGAACACTGAAGCTTTCTTT	CSSVGNTEAFF
many	TRBJ2-1	TRBV5-1	TRBD1	TGCGCCAGCAGCGGCAGGGGGCGAGTCTACAATGAGCAGTTCTTC	CASSGRGRVYNEQFF
many	TRBJ2-7	TRBV27	TRBD1	TGTGCCAGCAGTTTAACGACAGGGATGGAGCAGTACTTC	CASSLTTGMEQYF
-	TRBJ2-2	TRBV20-1	-	TGCAGTGCTAGCCAGGACAGACTCGCGAACACCGGGGAGCTGTTTTTT	CSASQDRLANTGELFF
-	TRBJ1-2	TRBV28	-	TGTGCCAGCAGTTTACGACGACACTATGGCTACACCTTC	CASSLRRHYGYTF
many	TRBJ2-1	TRBV12-3/TRBV12-4	-	TGTGCCAGCAGTAATCGGTTGAATGAGCAGTTCTTC	CASSNRLNEQFF
many	TRBJ1-5	TRBV6-1	-	TGTGCCAGCAGTGGTCCAGGGAGTCAGCCCCAGCATTTT	CASSGPGSQPQHF
few	TRBJ1-3	TRBV20-1	-	TGCAGTGCTAGTACCGCGCCGTCAAGGGGAAACACCATATATTTT	CSASTAPSRGNTIYF
few	TRBJ2-1	TRBV5-5	-	TGTGCCAGCAGCTCGACTCTGAATGAGCAGTTCTTC	CASSSTLNEQFF
-	TRBJ1-2	TRBV6-1	-	TGTGCCAGCAGTCCAAATACAGGGCGAGGTGGCTACACCTTC	CASSPNTGRGGYTF
many	TRBJ2-7	TRBV11-1	-	TGTGCCAGCAGCCCGGGACCAACCTACGAGCAGTACTTC	CASSPGPTYEQYF